This T cell receptor (beta chain) originates from a study of T-cell reconstitution after alpha-beta-depleted transplantation in children. Preparation of the TCRbeta library involved a method that used unique molecular identifiers. TCRdb reprocessed the PCR reads with MiXCR, giving one entry per CDR3 protein. The sample has around 370,000 distinct CDR3 sequences; under 13% are singletons. CDR3 length: 14 residues. Germline CDR1 and CDR2: DFQATT and SNEGSKA (reference sequence). With 4 bases removed from V and 7 bases from J, the gap between germline ends came to 17 bases. This TCR derives from a human donor who donated a stem cell graft to a child with acute lymphoblastic leukemia. This specimen consisted of PBMCs from the stem cell graft donor, obtained from the stem cell graft. This chain links TRBV20-1 with TRBJ2-1, with D maybe TRBD1 (9 bases). CDR3 amino acids: CSAMDRGLGNEQFF. DNA for the CDR3: TGCAGTGCTATGGACAGGGGACTAGGGAATGAGCAGTTCTTC.